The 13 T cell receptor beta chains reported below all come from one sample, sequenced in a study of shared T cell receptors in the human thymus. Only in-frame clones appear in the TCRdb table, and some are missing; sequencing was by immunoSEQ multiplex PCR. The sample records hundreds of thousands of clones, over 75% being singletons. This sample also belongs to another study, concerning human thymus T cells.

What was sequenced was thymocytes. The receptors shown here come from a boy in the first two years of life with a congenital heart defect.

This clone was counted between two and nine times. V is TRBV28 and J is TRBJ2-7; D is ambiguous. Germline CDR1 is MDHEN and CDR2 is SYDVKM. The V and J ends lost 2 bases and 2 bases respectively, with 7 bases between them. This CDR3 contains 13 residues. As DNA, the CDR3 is TGTGCCAGCAGTTTACCGCGGACCTACGAGCAGTACTTC. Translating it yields CASSLPRTYEQYF. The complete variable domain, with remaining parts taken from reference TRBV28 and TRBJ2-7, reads DVKVTQSSRYLVKRTGEKVFLECVQDMDHENMFWYRQDPGLGLRLIYFSYDVKMKEKGDIPEGYSVSREKKERFSLILESASTNQTSMYLCASSLPRTYEQYFGPGTRLTVT.

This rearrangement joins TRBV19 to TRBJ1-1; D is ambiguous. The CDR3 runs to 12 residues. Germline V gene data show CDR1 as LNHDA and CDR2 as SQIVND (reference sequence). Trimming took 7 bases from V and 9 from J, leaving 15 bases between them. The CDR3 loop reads CASILSPTKAFF. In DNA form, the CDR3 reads TGTGCCAGTATACTAAGTCCGACCAAAGCTTTCTTT.

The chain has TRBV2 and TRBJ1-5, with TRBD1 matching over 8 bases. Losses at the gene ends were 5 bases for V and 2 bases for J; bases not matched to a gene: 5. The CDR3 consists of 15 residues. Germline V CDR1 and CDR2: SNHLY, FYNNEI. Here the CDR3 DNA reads TGTGCCAGCAGTTTCCCGGGACAGGGCAATCAGCCCCAGCATTTT. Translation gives CASSFPGQGNQPQHF.

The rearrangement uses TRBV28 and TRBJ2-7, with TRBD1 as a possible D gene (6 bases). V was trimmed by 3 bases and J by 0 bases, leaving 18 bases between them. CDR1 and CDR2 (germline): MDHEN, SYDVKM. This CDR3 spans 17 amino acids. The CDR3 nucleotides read TGTGCCAGCAGTTTGCAACCCCGGGACATACGCTCCTACGAGCAGTACTTC. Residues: CASSLQPRDIRSYEQYF.

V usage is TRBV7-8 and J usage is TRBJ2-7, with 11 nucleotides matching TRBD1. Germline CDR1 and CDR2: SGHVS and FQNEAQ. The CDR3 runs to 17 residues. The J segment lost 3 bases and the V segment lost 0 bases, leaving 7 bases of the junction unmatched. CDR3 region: CASSLAHGTGGRYEQYF. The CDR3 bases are TGTGCCAGCAGCTTAGCGCATGGGACAGGGGGTCGCTACGAGCAGTACTTC.

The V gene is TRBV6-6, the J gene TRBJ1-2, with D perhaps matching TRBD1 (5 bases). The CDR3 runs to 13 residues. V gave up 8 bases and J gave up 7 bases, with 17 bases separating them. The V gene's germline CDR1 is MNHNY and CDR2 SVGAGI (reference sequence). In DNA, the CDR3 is TGTGCCAGCGACACCAGGGAATCCGCTGGCTACACCTTC. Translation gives CASDTRESAGYTF.

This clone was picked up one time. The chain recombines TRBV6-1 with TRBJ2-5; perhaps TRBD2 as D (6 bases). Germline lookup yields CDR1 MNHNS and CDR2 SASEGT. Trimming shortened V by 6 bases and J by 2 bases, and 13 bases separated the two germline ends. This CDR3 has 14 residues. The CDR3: CASRSPGVQETQYF. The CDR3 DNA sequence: TGTGCCAGCAGAAGCCCGGGGGTACAAGAGACCCAGTACTTC.

This CDR3 is CATSTQQGPNPPYEQYF. CDR3 DNA sequence: TGTGCCACCAGCACCCAACAGGGGCCCAACCCGCCCTACGAGCAGTACTTC. V and J are TRBV15 and TRBJ2-7, with 7 bases matching TRBD1. The V and J ends lost 4 bases and 2 bases, in that order; junction bases with no gene match: 14. CDR1 is LNHNV and CDR2 is YYDKDF in the germline V gene (reference sequence). The CDR3 has 17 residues.

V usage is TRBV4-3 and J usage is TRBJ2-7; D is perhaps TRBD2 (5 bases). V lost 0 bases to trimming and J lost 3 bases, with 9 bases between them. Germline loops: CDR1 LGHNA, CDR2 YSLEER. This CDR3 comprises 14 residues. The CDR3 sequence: CASSQEGRGYEQYF. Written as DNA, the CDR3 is TGCGCCAGCAGCCAAGAAGGTCGGGGCTACGAGCAGTACTTC.

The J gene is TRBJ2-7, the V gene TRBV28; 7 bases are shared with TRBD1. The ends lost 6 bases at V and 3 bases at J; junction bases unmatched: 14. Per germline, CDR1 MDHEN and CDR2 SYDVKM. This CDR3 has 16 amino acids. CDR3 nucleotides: TGTGCCAGCAGATCTGGGACAGTCTTTATGTTCTACGAGCAGTACTTC. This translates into CASRSGTVFMFYEQYF.

CDR3 protein: CASRARGPPYEQYF. In nucleotides, the CDR3 is TGTGCCAGTAGGGCGCGGGGACCCCCCTACGAGCAGTACTTC. The rearrangement links TRBV19 to TRBJ2-7; a possible D gene is TRBD2 (6 bases). V was trimmed by 6 bases and J by 2 bases, leaving 14 bases between them. The length of the CDR3 is 14 residues. Germline CDR1 and CDR2: LNHDA and SQIVND (reference sequence). The entire variable domain, with the rest obtained from reference TRBV19 and TRBJ2-7, is as follows: DGGITQSPKYLFRKEGQNVTLSCEQNLNHDAMYWYRQDPGQGLRLIYYSQIVNDFQKGDIAEGYSVSREKKESFPLTVTSAQKNPTAFYLCASRARGPPYEQYFGPGTRLTVT.

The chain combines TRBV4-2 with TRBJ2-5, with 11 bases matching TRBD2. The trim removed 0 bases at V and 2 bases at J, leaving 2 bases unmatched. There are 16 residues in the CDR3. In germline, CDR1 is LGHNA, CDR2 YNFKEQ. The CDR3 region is CASSQEGLAEQETQYF. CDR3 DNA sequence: TGTGCCAGCAGCCAAGAGGGACTAGCGGAGCAAGAGACCCAGTACTTC.

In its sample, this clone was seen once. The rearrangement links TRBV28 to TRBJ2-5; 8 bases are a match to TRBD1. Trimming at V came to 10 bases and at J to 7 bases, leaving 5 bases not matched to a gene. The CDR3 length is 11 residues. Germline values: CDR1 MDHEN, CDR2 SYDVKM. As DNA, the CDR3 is TGTGCCAACGGACAGGGAGGGACCCAGTACTTC. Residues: CANGQGGTQYF.